Listed here are 15 T cell receptor beta chains from one sample, sequenced in a study of T cell responses to AZD1222 COVID-19 vaccine. Sequencing was performed with immunoSEQ multiplex PCR; in TCRdb, only in-frame clones are kept and a portion is missing. The table includes about 120,000 clones, approximately 89% detected once. Sequenced here: peripheral blood, sampled on day 0 of AZD1222 vaccination. The receptors were sampled from an adult in good health.

This clone was seen once. The chain uses TRBV9 and TRBJ2-7; 9 bases fit TRBD1. CDR1 and CDR2 (germline): SGDLS, YYNGEE. The CDR3 sequence is 16 residues long. V shed 2 bases and J 5 bases; nucleotides not matched to a gene: 11. The CDR3 sequence is CASSVAPGQGKDEQYF. The CDR3, as DNA: TGTGCCAGCAGCGTGGCGCCGGGACAGGGTAAGGACGAGCAGTACTTC.

The rearrangement links TRBV7-3 to TRBJ2-2; possible D gene TRBD2, 6 bases. The CDR3 sequence is 16 residues long. Germline CDR1 SGHTA, CDR2 FQGTGA. Deletions cut 5 bases from V and 2 bases from J, with 15 bases between. For the CDR3, the DNA is TGTGCCAGCAGCCCCAGTCTAGCGTTAAACACCGGGGAGCTGTTTTTT. Translation gives CASSPSLALNTGELFF.

The CDR3 reads CATSDWGDRDGYTF. The CDR3 DNA sequence: TGTGCCACCAGTGATTGGGGGGACAGGGACGGCTACACCTTC. The chain couples TRBV24-1 to TRBJ1-2; 9 nucleotides line up with TRBD1. The CDR3 runs to 14 residues. V shed 2 bases, J shed 8 bases, and the junction held 5 bases outside the gene matches. Looked up from germline, CDR1 is KGHDR and CDR2 is SFDVKD.

The chain carries TRBV6-5 and TRBJ1-2; D not resolved. The V and J ends lost 10 bases and 1 base respectively, with 19 bases between them. The CDR3 runs to 15 residues. CDR1 MNHEY and CDR2 SVGAGI come from the germline V gene. The CDR3 DNA sequence: TGTGCCACCCTAACAGAAATTAAGGGTAACTATGGCTACACCTTC. Translated, it gives CATLTEIKGNYGYTF.

The chain has TRBV7-2 and TRBJ1-1; D remains unclear. Germline V CDR1 and CDR2: SGHTA, FQGNSA. There are 14 residues in the CDR3. V was trimmed by 3 bases and J by 1 base, leaving 9 bases between them. The CDR3 spells CASSFRTKNTEAFF. The CDR3 bases are TGTGCCAGCAGCTTCCGGACTAAGAACACTGAAGCTTTCTTT.

The chain couples TRBV4-2 to TRBJ1-5; 7 bases line up with TRBD1. The germline V gene encodes CDR1 LGHNA and CDR2 YNFKEQ. The CDR3 runs 16 residues. V shed 0 bases, J shed 1 base, and the junction held 3 bases outside the gene matches. CDR3 coding DNA: TGTGCCAGCAGCCAAGATGGGGGACAGAGCAATCAGCCCCAGCATTTT. It translates to CASSQDGGQSNQPQHF.

This chain connects TRBV5-8 to TRBJ1-5; D uncertain. The germline V gene has CDR1 SGHTS and CDR2 YDEGEE. V dropped 0 bases and J dropped 6 bases, with 10 bases sitting between them. The CDR3 contains 14 residues. CDR3 residues: CASSLGLGIQPQHF. In DNA form, the CDR3 reads TGTGCCAGCAGCTTGGGTCTGGGGATTCAGCCCCAGCATTTT.

The chain employs TRBV27 and TRBJ2-5; D is unresolved. The CDR3 totals 16 residues. Germline V lookup: CDR1 MNHEY, CDR2 SMNVEV (reference sequence). Trimming left V 2 bases short and J 2 bases short, with 15 bases between. CDR3 nucleotides: TGTGCCAGCAGTTTAGCCGCCGGTTTCGGTCAAGAGACCCAGTACTTC. It codes for CASSLAAGFGQETQYF.

The J gene is TRBJ1-1, the V gene TRBV7-6; D might be TRBD1 (6 bases). Trimming took 1 base from V and 0 from J, leaving 9 bases between them. Germline assignment: CDR1 SGHVS and CDR2 FNYEAQ. The CDR3 covers 15 residues. The CDR3 loop is CASSLGGLMNTEAFF. CDR3 DNA: TGTGCCAGCAGCTTAGGGGGGCTAATGAACACTGAAGCTTTCTTT. The full variable domain, completed using reference TRBV7-6 and TRBJ1-1, is GAGVSQSPRYKVTKRGQDVALRCDPISGHVSLYWYRQALGQGPEFLTYFNYEAQQDKSGLPNDRFSAERPEGSISTLTIQRTEQRDSAMYRCASSLGGLMNTEAFFGQGTRLTVV.

The chain has TRBV12-3 or TRBV12-4 and TRBJ1-2; 7 nucleotides align to TRBD1. The ends lost 5 bases at V and 8 bases at J; junction bases unmatched: 8. This CDR3 contains 13 residues. The CDR3 DNA is TGTGCCAGCAGTCTCTGGACAGGCGGCGGCTACACCTTC. Translating it yields CASSLWTGGGYTF.

The chain has TRBV10-3 and TRBJ2-3; D may correspond to TRBD1 or TRBD2 (6 bases each). This CDR3 comprises 13 residues. The V and J ends lost 4 bases and 6 bases respectively, with 11 bases between them. The germline gives CDR1 ENHRY, CDR2 SYGVKD. CDR3 loop: CAISGGAGDTQYF. DNA for the CDR3: TGTGCCATCAGTGGGGGGGCTGGCGATACGCAGTATTTT.

This rearrangement joins TRBV19 to TRBJ2-3; unclear D gene. V shed 4 bases and J shed 1 base, with 9 bases lying between them. CDR3 length equals 14 residues. Germline V gene data show CDR1 as LNHDA and CDR2 as SQIVND (reference sequence). This chain's CDR3 is CASSTRGGTDTQYF. The CDR3 region has the DNA TGTGCCAGTAGTACTAGAGGTGGCACAGATACGCAGTATTTT.

The chain links TRBV7-9 to TRBJ2-1; 8 nucleotides line up with TRBD2. The germline V gene encodes CDR1 SEHNR and CDR2 FQNEAQ (reference sequence). The CDR3 contains 17 residues. V shed 0 bases, J shed 8 bases, and the junction held 12 bases outside the gene matches. CDR3 amino acids: CASSLAAGGVLSYEQFF. For the CDR3, the DNA is TGTGCCAGCAGCTTAGCCGCGGGGGGCGTTCTTTCCTATGAGCAGTTCTTC.

The chain is built from TRBV3-1 (or the pseudogene TRBV3-2) and TRBJ1-5; D not certain. CDR1 is LGHDT, CDR2 YNNKEL, per germline (reference sequence). CDR3 length: 15 residues. The V gene lost 1 base and the J gene lost 0 bases, with 7 bases spanning the gap. The CDR3 nucleotides are TGTGCCAGCAGCCAAGGGAGCATTAGCAATCAGCCCCAGCATTTT. Translation: CASSQGSISNQPQHF.

The chain combines TRBV7-2 with TRBJ2-7, with a tentative D call TRBD2 (6 bases). Germline CDR1 is SGHTA and CDR2 is FQGNSA. The CDR3 has 14 residues. V lost 5 bases and J lost 6, with 17 bases in between. The CDR3 reads CASSQRRVRGEQYF. The CDR3 DNA sequence: TGTGCCAGCAGCCAAAGGAGGGTAAGGGGCGAGCAGTACTTC.